Listed below are T cell receptor beta chains from one sample, sequenced in a study of blood T cell repertoires in COVID-19. Libraries were prepared by immunoSEQ multiplex PCR; TCRdb keeps only in-frame clonotypes and omits some of them. There are around 200,000 clones in the sample; 88% occur only once, and around 1.5% lies in the top ten. Sequencing input: peripheral blood. These receptors came from a man between 18 and 35 years old with active or convalescent COVID-19. The CDR3 runs from the conserved cysteine through the conserved F or W. D genes are given only for firm matches. Rows give clone size only sometimes, using once, few, many, or a class for an expanded clone.

J,V,D,size,CDR3,DNA
TRBJ2-3,TRBV11-3,NA,NA,CASSPAANTDTQYF,TGTGCCAGCAGCCCCGCGGCCAACACAGATACGCAGTATTTT
TRBJ2-2,TRBV2,NA,NA,CARTTGNTGELFF,TGTGCCAGAACGACAGGGAACACCGGGGAGCTGTTTTTT
TRBJ2-1,TRBV12-5,TRBD1,few,CASGSGQGLSYNEQFF,TGTGCTAGTGGTTCTGGACAGGGGCTCTCCTACAATGAGCAGTTCTTC
TRBJ1-2,TRBV12-5,TRBD1,NA,CASGLGTGYGYTF,TGTGCTAGTGGTTTGGGGACAGGGTATGGCTACACCTTC
TRBJ1-1,TRBV30,NA,NA,CACDEVNTEAFF,TGTGCCTGCGACGAGGTGAACACTGAAGCTTTCTTT
TRBJ1-1,TRBV29-1,TRBD1,few,CSVEGQYLTEAFF,TGCAGCGTGGAGGGACAGTACTTAACCGAAGCTTTCTTT
TRBJ1-1,TRBV6-5,TRBD1,NA,CASTTGTGATEAFF,TGTGCCAGCACCACCGGGACAGGGGCCACTGAAGCTTTCTTT
TRBJ2-3,TRBV12-5,TRBD2,NA,CASVGGLAAKDTQYF,TGTGCTAGTGTAGGGGGACTAGCGGCCAAAGATACGCAGTATTTT
TRBJ1-6,TRBV16,TRBD1,NA,CASSQSGQANSYNSPLHF,TGTGCCAGCAGCCAATCGGGACAGGCGAACTCCTATAATTCACCCCTCCACTTT
TRBJ2-1,TRBV12-5,TRBD2,NA,CASGLSQLAGTTYNEQFF,TGTGCTAGTGGTTTGTCCCAACTAGCGGGGACAACCTACAATGAGCAGTTCTTC
TRBJ2-2,TRBV27,NA,NA,CASRDRNTGELFF,TGTGCCAGCAGGGACAGGAACACCGGGGAGCTGTTTTTT
TRBJ2-1,TRBV6-6,NA,NA,CASSPDRSSYNEQFF,TGTGCCAGCAGTCCCGACAGAAGCTCCTACAATGAGCAGTTCTTC
TRBJ2-7,TRBV3-1/TRBV3-2,NA,NA,CASSQAHGTKDF,TGTGCCAGCAGCCAGGCTCATGGGACAAAGGACTTC
TRBJ2-2,TRBV7-9,NA,NA,CASSLQGIPGELFF,TGTGCCAGCAGCCTACAGGGAATCCCCGGGGAGCTGTTTTTT
TRBJ2-1,TRBV4-2,TRBD1,NA,CASSPPLRGSGGQGIIHEQFF,TGTGCCAGCAGCCCCCCGCTGCGAGGGAGTGGGGGACAGGGAATTATCCATGAGCAGTTCTTC
TRBJ2-6,TRBV16,NA,NA,CASSLRERPAGANVLTF,TGTGCCAGTTCGTTAAGAGAGCGTCCGGCTGGGGCCAACGTCCTGACTTTC
TRBJ1-2,TRBV7-8,TRBD1,once,CASSRKGQHNYGYTF,TGTGCCAGCAGCCGAAAGGGACAGCATAACTATGGCTACACCTTC
TRBJ2-7,TRBV7-6,NA,NA,CASSTRGRGIYEQYF,TGTGCCAGCAGCACGCGTGGCAGGGGCATCTACGAGCAGTACTTC
TRBJ2-1,TRBV19,TRBD2,NA,CASGLAGSYNEQFF,TGTGCCAGTGGACTAGCGGGGTCCTACAATGAGCAGTTCTTC
TRBJ1-2,TRBV30,NA,NA,CAWSGGGYTF,TGTGCCTGGAGTGGAGGCGGCTACACCTTC
TRBJ2-5,TRBV7-3,TRBD2,NA,CASSAGLGETQYF,TGTGCCAGCAGCGCGGGACTAGGGGAGACCCAGTACTTC
TRBJ2-2,TRBV19,TRBD2,NA,CASRWHREAGELFF,TGTGCCAGTAGATGGCACCGGGAGGCCGGGGAGCTGTTTTTT